A single T cell receptor (beta chain) is shown here with its context. This sample stems from a study of blood T cell repertoires in COVID-19. Trimming cost V 4 bases and J 1 base, with 13 bases left between them. The CDR3 runs 15 residues. CDR1 is KGHSH, CDR2 LQKENI, per germline. Generated by immunoSEQ multiplex PCR, the TCRdb table keeps only in-frame clones and is missing some. The data show about 150,000 clones, with 70% to 80% seen just once and roughly 5.1% held by the top ten. This TCR was sampled from a woman aged 70-85 years with COVID-19, enrolled during active disease. The chain carries TRBV18 and TRBJ2-5, with D perhaps matching TRBD1 (5 bases). The sample consisted of peripheral blood. CDR3 residues: CASSRTQDSQETQYF. The CDR3 coding sequence is TGTGCCAGCTCACGGACCCAAGACAGCCAAGAGACCCAGTACTTC.